These 26 T cell receptor beta chains share one sample of origin, sequenced in a study of T cell responses to AZD1222 COVID-19 vaccine. The table came from immunoSEQ multiplex PCR; TCRdb's copy has only in-frame clones and leaves some out. The table has 150,000 or so clones, approximately 95% seen once; the top ten hold around 0.85%. The sequences come from peripheral blood, collected on day 0 of MenACWY control vaccination. The receptors were sampled from an adult in good health.

The CDR3 sequence is CASMGQAWYGYTF. The DNA for the CDR3 is TGTGCCAGCATGGGACAGGCTTGGTATGGCTACACCTTC. V and J are TRBV6-5 and TRBJ1-2, with TRBD1 matching 8 bases. The CDR3 loop spans 13 amino acids. J gave up 5 bases and V 7 bases, and 6 bases lay outside the gene matches. Germline loops: CDR1 MNHEY, CDR2 SVGAGI.

The V call is TRBV7-9, the J call TRBJ1-4; 9 bases align to TRBD1. The V gene end was trimmed by 3 bases and the J gene end by 0 bases; junction bases not matched to a gene: 11. The CDR3 is 19 amino acids. Germline assignment: CDR1 SEHNR and CDR2 FQNEAQ (reference sequence). The CDR3 is CASSLLQGANLATNEKLFF. The CDR3, as DNA: TGTGCCAGCAGCTTGTTACAGGGGGCAAACCTTGCAACTAATGAAAAACTGTTTTTT. The full variable domain, in which reference TRBV7-9 and TRBJ1-4 provide the parts outside the CDR3, is DTGVSQNPRHKITKRGQNVTFRCDPISEHNRLYWYRQTLGQGPEFLTYFQNEAQLEKSRLLSDRFSAERPKGSFSTLEIQRTEQGDSAMYLCASSLLQGANLATNEKLFFGSGTQLSVL.

This chain uses TRBV7-9 with TRBJ2-5; no clear D. The germline gives CDR1 SEHNR, CDR2 FQNEAQ (reference sequence). V lost 3 bases to trimming and J lost 5 bases, with 4 bases between them. CDR3 length: 11 amino acids. CDR3 region: CASSLAETQYF. The CDR3 DNA follows: TGTGCCAGCAGCTTGGCTGAGACCCAGTACTTC.

The rearrangement uses TRBV3-1 (or the pseudogene TRBV3-2) and TRBJ1-2; D might be TRBD1 (5 bases). The length of the CDR3 is 13 residues. Germline V lookup: CDR1 LGHDT, CDR2 YNNKEL (reference sequence). The V end lost 0 bases, the J end lost 6 bases, and 8 bases lay between the germline ends. The CDR3 sequence is CASSQDWGDGYTF. DNA for the CDR3: TGTGCCAGCAGCCAAGATTGGGGGGATGGCTACACCTTC.

In its sample, this clone was seen once. The chain recombines TRBV5-4 with TRBJ2-2, with D possibly TRBD1 on 6 matching bases. Trimming shortened V by 3 bases and J by 1 base, and 10 bases separated the two germline ends. CDR1 SGHNT and CDR2 YYREEE come from the germline V gene (reference sequence). This CDR3 spans 15 amino acids. The CDR3 DNA is TGTGCCAGCAGCTCGGGACAACAGAACACCGGGGAGCTGTTTTTT. This sequence encodes CASSSGQQNTGELFF.

The chain uses TRBV7-2 and TRBJ1-3; 7 bases are shared with TRBD1. Germline V gives CDR1 SGHTA, CDR2 FQGNSA. The CDR3 has 13 residues. With V trimmed by 5 bases and J by 6 bases, 4 bases remained unmatched. CDR3 residues: CASSPDRANTIYF. CDR3 coding DNA: TGTGCCAGCAGCCCAGACAGGGCAAACACCATATATTTT.

The rearrangement links TRBV12-2 to TRBJ1-5. TRBV12-2 is noted as a pseudogene. This CDR3 has 16 residues. CDR3: CASRLARKSSNQPQHF. The CDR3 DNA follows: TGTGCAAGTCGCTTAGCTCGGAAGAGTAGCAATCAGCCCCAGCATTTT.

This chain uses TRBV9 with TRBJ2-3; 14 bases line up with TRBD2. V gave up 4 bases and J gave up 6 bases; unmatched junction bases: 7. Germline values: CDR1 SGDLS, CDR2 YYNGEE. This CDR3 is 16 amino acids long. Written as DNA, the CDR3 is TGTGCCAGCAGCCCCGGGACTAGCGGGGGACTGGATACGCAGTATTTT. Protein: CASSPGTSGGLDTQYF.

The V and J genes are TRBV7-9 and TRBJ1-2; TRBD1 aligns across 10 bases. The CDR3 length is 16 residues. Germline lookup yields CDR1 SEHNR and CDR2 FQNEAQ (reference sequence). Germline trimming cut 6 bases from V and 3 bases from J; bases unmatched to any gene: 10. CDR3 loop: CASRPPSTGGDYGYTF. CDR3 nucleotides: TGTGCCAGCAGACCCCCCTCGACAGGGGGCGACTATGGCTACACCTTC.

This clone was detected once. The chain employs TRBV6-2 or TRBV6-3 and TRBJ1-5; 8 nucleotides agree with TRBD1. The CDR3 loop spans 14 amino acids. CDR1 and CDR2 from the germline V gene are MNHEY and SVGEGT. V was pared by 4 bases and J by 5 bases, with 4 bases of the junction left unmatched. The CDR3 spells CASSSSTGDQPQHF. CDR3 bases: TGTGCCAGCAGTTCATCGACAGGGGATCAGCCCCAGCATTTT.

The V and J genes are TRBV5-6 and TRBJ2-3, with D hard to call. Deletions cut 4 bases from V and 3 bases from J, with 21 bases between. This CDR3 comprises 17 residues. CDR1 SGHDT and CDR2 YYEEEE come from the germline V gene. CDR3 sequence: CASSIGARPKATDTQYF. CDR3 bases: TGTGCCAGCAGCATTGGCGCCCGCCCGAAGGCGACAGATACGCAGTATTTT.

The V gene is TRBV4-1, the J gene TRBJ2-7; D remains ambiguous. The CDR3 is 14 residues long. From germline, CDR1 is MGHRA and CDR2 YSYEKL. The V end lost 1 base, the J end lost 4 bases, and 11 bases lay between the germline ends. Here the CDR3 DNA reads TGCGCCAGCAGCCAAGCTCAAGTTGGGTACGAGCAGTACTTC. Protein: CASSQAQVGYEQYF.

The genes are TRBV10-1 and TRBJ1-3; 9 bases are shared with TRBD1. In germline, CDR1 is WNHNN, CDR2 SYGVQD (reference sequence). This CDR3 region has 17 residues. Trimming took 6 bases from V and 5 from J; bases not matched to a gene: 14. This CDR3 is CASRGGQGGSCRNTIYF. In DNA, the CDR3 is TGCGCCAGCAGGGGGGGACAGGGAGGGTCTTGTAGAAACACCATATATTTT.

The CDR3 region is CASSVNRGSETQYF. The CDR3 DNA reads as TGTGCCAGCAGCGTAAACAGGGGTTCAGAGACCCAGTACTTC. The rearrangement links TRBV7-3 to TRBJ2-5; 7 nucleotides line up with TRBD1. The V and J ends lost 5 bases and 4 bases, in that order; junction bases with no gene match: 7. The CDR3 runs 14 residues. Germline CDR1 SGHTA, CDR2 FQGTGA.

This chain links TRBV7-9 with TRBJ1-1; D gene ambiguous. V lost 0 bases to trimming and J lost 4 bases, with 15 bases between them. Germline V gives CDR1 SEHNR, CDR2 FQNEAQ (reference sequence). The CDR3 runs 16 residues. The CDR3 is CASSLATIVGRTEAFF. In DNA, the CDR3 is TGTGCCAGCAGCTTAGCTACGATTGTTGGGCGCACTGAAGCTTTCTTT.

V and J are TRBV2 and TRBJ1-1, with TRBD1 as a possible D gene (5 bases). Germline CDR1 SNHLY, CDR2 FYNNEI. The CDR3 is 14 residues long. V was cut by 9 bases and J by 1 base, with 15 bases left in between. The CDR3 loop is CASIPGQSNTEAFF. The CDR3 DNA reads as TGTGCCAGTATACCGGGGCAGTCGAACACTGAAGCTTTCTTT.

This clone was found once. The chain uses TRBV12-5 and TRBJ2-7; D is unclear. Germline CDR1 reads LGHNT; CDR2 reads FRNRAP. CDR3 length: 12 amino acids. Trimming stripped 10 bases from V and 4 bases from J, with 14 bases between. DNA for the CDR3: TGTGCTACTGGGTTTACGGTGTACGAGCAGTACTTC. It specifies CATGFTVYEQYF.

This clone was seen more than once but under ten times. The chain couples TRBV7-8 to TRBJ1-1; TRBD1 matches at 7 bases. Germline V gives CDR1 SGHVS, CDR2 FQNEAQ. The CDR3 is made up of 15 amino acids. V gave up 2 bases and J gave up 4 bases; unmatched junction bases: 7. CDR3 coding DNA: TGTGCCAGCAGCTTATATAGAACAGGGGTCACTGAAGCTTTCTTT. Protein sequence: CASSLYRTGVTEAFF.

The chain has TRBV3-1 (or the pseudogene TRBV3-2) and TRBJ1-2, with unresolved D. CDR3 length equals 15 residues. V was pared by 4 bases and J by 8 bases, with 20 bases between. CDR1 is LGHDT, CDR2 YNNKEL, per germline (reference sequence). The CDR3 DNA sequence: TGTGCCAGCAGCCTCCTGGTGAGGGCAGACGAGGGCTACACCTTC. This codes for CASSLLVRADEGYTF.

This chain connects TRBV28 to TRBJ1-2; 8 bases are shared with TRBD1. CDR1 and CDR2 (germline): MDHEN, SYDVKM. The CDR3 sequence is 13 residues long. Trimming cost V 2 bases and J 7 bases; bases outside gene matches: 3. CDR3 residues: CASSLSTGGGYTF. In DNA form, the CDR3 reads TGTGCCAGCAGTTTAAGTACAGGGGGTGGCTACACCTTC.

The genes are TRBV6-1 and TRBJ2-7; 9 bases match TRBD2. Germline loops: CDR1 MNHNS, CDR2 SASEGT. The CDR3 sequence is 16 residues long. V shed 3 bases, J shed 6 bases, and the junction held 12 bases outside the gene matches. CDR3: CASSDTQPGLASEQYF. CDR3 nucleotide sequence: TGTGCCAGCAGTGACACTCAACCGGGACTAGCCTCCGAGCAGTACTTC.

V usage is TRBV2 and J usage is TRBJ2-1; 13 nucleotides match TRBD2. The junction had 2 bases not matched to a gene; V was cut back by 4 bases and J by 5 bases. This CDR3 region has 15 residues. Germline assignment: CDR1 SNHLY and CDR2 FYNNEI. CDR3 loop: CASSGLAGGHNEQFF. CDR3 nucleotides: TGTGCCAGCAGTGGACTAGCGGGGGGACACAATGAGCAGTTCTTC.

CDR3 coding DNA: TGTGCCACCAGCGAGACAGTCTTAGGCTCCTACAATGAGCAGTTCTTC. The encoded protein is CATSETVLGSYNEQFF. This chain joins TRBV24-1 and TRBJ2-1; perhaps TRBD1 as D (5 bases). Trimming removed 7 bases from V and 0 bases from J, with 15 bases in between. The germline CDR1 and CDR2 sequences are KGHDR and SFDVKD. The CDR3 is 16 residues long.

This rearrangement joins TRBV28 to TRBJ1-2; D is unclear. Germline assignment: CDR1 MDHEN and CDR2 SYDVKM. The CDR3 contains 14 residues. Deletions cut 3 bases from V and 5 bases from J, with 13 bases between. CDR3 loop: CASSLDGEFYGYTF. The CDR3 DNA follows: TGTGCCAGCAGTTTGGACGGGGAATTTTATGGCTACACCTTC.

The chain recombines TRBV2 with TRBJ2-7; the D is unclear. The CDR3 spans 15 residues. Trimming took off 6 bases at V and 0 bases at J, with 15 bases between the two ends. Looked up from germline, CDR1 is SNHLY and CDR2 is FYNNEI. CDR3 amino acids: CASRVFRVGSYEQYF. In DNA form, the CDR3 reads TGTGCCAGCAGGGTTTTTCGGGTTGGCTCCTACGAGCAGTACTTC.

This chain connects TRBV4-2 to TRBJ2-3, with 11 nucleotides matching TRBD2. This CDR3 region has 19 residues. Germline V gene lookup returns CDR1 LGHNA and CDR2 YNFKEQ. V dropped 0 bases and J dropped 4; count of bases not matched to a gene: 12. The CDR3 nucleotides are TGTGCCAGCAGCCAAGAAATCCTAGCGGGGGGTCTTCAGGCAGATACGCAGTATTTT. It codes for CASSQEILAGGLQADTQYF.